Listed here is a single T cell receptor beta chain. The antigen is undetermined. Libraries were prepared by immunoSEQ multiplex PCR; TCRdb keeps only in-frame clonotypes and omits some of them. The sample holds over 1,000 clones; roughly 29% are singletons and the top ten take roughly an eighth. The CDR3 is made up of 14 amino acids. Per germline, CDR1 MNHGY and CDR2 SAAAGT. J lost 8 bases, V lost 6 bases, and 11 bases had no gene match. These data originate in a study of T cells in localized non-small cell lung cancer. General study points: Increased T cell density in blood showed an association with longer overall survival.

The J gene is TRBJ1-1, the V gene TRBV6-8; 8 positions agree with TRBD1. The receptor comes from a woman between 35 and 70 years old with stage I squamous cell lung carcinoma. The source material was lung tumor tissue, sampled before any cancer treatment. The CDR3 DNA reads as TGTGCCAGCAGAGGCATAAGTCGGGACAGGGAAGCTTTCTTT. Translated, it gives CASRGISRDREAFF.